The sequence of this T cell receptor beta chain was determined in a study of CD8 T cells in Susac syndrome. There are 11 residues in the CDR3. CDR1 is DFQATT, CDR2 SNEGSKA, per germline (reference sequence). V lost 0 bases, J lost 5 bases, and 5 bases lay in between. A quantity of roughly 0.5 to 1 ug RNA underwent reverse transcription using random hexamers. It was immunoSEQ multiplex PCR that amplified TCR beta CDR3 across 54 Vbeta and 13 Jbeta. Each CDR3 protein gets one entry after TCRdb re-called the immunoSEQ multiplex PCR reads with MiXCR. The sample lists 200,000 or so distinct CDR3 sequences, around 96% occurring once. With regard to this clonotype: Its target is not known.

Stable or active relapsing-remitting multiple sclerosis, untreated and meeting revised McDonald criteria, defined the controls. The CD8+ and CD4+ T cells were negatively isolated, with the TEMRA cells enriched by FACS. Study-level findings and limits: The authors acknowledged that the study's TCR sequencing and HLA analysis involved relatively few individuals.

Sequencing was done on a sample of CD4+ T cells from PBMCs. The receptor was isolated from a human donor with multiple sclerosis. The rearrangement uses TRBV20-1 and TRBJ2-7; D not certain. DNA of the CDR3: TGCAGTGCTAGAGACTGGGACGAGCAGTACTTC. This codes for CSARDWDEQYF.